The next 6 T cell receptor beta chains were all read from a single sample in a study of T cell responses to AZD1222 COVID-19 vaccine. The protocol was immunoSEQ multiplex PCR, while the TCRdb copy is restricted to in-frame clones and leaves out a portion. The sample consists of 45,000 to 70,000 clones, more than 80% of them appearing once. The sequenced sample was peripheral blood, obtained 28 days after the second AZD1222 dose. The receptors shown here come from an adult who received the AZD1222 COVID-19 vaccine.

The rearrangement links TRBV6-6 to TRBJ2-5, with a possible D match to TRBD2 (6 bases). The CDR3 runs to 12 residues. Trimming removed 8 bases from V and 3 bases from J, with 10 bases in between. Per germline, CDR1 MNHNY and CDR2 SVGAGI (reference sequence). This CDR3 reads CASGGTEETQYF. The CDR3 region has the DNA TGTGCCAGCGGGGGGACGGAAGAGACCCAGTACTTC.

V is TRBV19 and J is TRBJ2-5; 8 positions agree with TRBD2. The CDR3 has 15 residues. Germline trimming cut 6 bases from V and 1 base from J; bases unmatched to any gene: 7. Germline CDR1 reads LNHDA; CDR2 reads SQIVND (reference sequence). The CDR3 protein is CASRRGTSGQETQYF. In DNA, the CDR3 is TGTGCCAGTAGGAGAGGAACTAGCGGCCAAGAGACCCAGTACTTC.

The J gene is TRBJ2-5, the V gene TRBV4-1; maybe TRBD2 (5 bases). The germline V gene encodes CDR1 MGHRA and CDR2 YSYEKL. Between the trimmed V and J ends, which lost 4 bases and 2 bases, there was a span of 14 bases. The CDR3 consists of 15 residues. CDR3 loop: CASSLSGAGQETQYF. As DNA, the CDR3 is TGCGCCAGCAGCCTCAGCGGAGCAGGTCAAGAGACCCAGTACTTC.

This chain's CDR3 is CASSPQGDYGYTF. The CDR3 region has the DNA TGTGCCAGCAGTCCACAGGGGGACTATGGCTACACCTTC. The V gene is TRBV28, the J gene TRBJ1-2; 8 nucleotides align to TRBD1. Trimming cost V 5 bases and J 3 bases; bases outside gene matches: 2. The CDR3 is 13 residues long. In germline, CDR1 is MDHEN, CDR2 SYDVKM.

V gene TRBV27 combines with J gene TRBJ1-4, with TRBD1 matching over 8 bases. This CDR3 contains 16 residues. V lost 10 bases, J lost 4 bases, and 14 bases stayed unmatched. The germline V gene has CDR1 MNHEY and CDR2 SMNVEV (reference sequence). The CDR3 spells CAILETGDKGNEKLFF. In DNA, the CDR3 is TGTGCCATCCTCGAGACAGGGGATAAAGGTAATGAAAAACTGTTTTTT.

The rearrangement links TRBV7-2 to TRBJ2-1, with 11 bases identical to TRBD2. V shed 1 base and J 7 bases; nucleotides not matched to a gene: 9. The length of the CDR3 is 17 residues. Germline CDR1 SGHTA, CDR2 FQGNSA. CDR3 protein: CASSLGLLAGAMNEQFF. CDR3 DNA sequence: TGTGCCAGCAGCTTAGGTCTACTAGCGGGGGCGATGAATGAGCAGTTCTTC.